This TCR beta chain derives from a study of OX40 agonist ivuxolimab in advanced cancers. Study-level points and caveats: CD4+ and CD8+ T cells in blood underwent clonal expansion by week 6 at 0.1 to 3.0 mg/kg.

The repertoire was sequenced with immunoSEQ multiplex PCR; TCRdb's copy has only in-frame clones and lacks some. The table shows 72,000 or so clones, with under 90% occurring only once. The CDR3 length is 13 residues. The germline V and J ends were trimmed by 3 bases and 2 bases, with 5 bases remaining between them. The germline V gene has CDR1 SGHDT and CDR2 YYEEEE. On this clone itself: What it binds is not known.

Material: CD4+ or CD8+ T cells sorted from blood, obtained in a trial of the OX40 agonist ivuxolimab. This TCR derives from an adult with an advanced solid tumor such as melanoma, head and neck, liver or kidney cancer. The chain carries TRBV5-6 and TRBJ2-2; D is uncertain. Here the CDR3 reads CASSSTNTGELFF. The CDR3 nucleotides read TGTGCCAGCAGCTCGACCAACACCGGGGAGCTGTTTTTT.